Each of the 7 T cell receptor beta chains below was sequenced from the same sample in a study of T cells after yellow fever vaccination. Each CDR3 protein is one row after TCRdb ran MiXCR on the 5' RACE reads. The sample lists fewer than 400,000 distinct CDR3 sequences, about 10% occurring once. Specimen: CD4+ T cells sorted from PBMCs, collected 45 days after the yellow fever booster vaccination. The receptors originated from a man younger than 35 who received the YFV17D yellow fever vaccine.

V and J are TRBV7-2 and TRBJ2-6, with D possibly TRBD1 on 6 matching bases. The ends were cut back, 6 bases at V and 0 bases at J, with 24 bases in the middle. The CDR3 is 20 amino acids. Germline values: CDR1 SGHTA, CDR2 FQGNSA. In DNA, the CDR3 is TGTGCCAGCAGTCCCCAGAGAACAGGGTCCCGTCTCTCTGGGGCCAACGTCCTGACTTTC. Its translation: CASSPQRTGSRLSGANVLTF.

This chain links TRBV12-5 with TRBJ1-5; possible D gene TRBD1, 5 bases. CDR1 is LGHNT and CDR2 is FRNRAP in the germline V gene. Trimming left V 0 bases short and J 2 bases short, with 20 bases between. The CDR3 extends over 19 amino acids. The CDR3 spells CASGLVSRGLRVGNQPQHF. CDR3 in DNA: TGTGCTAGTGGTTTGGTAAGCCGGGGCCTCCGGGTGGGCAATCAGCCCCAGCATTTT.

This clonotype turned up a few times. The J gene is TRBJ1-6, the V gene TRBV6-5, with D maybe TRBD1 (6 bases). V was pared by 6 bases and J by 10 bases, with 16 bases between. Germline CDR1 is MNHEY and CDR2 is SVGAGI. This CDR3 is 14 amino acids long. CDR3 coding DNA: TGTGCCAGCAGACGTCCAGGGGAAGGGTCACCCCTCCACTTT. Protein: CASRRPGEGSPLHF.

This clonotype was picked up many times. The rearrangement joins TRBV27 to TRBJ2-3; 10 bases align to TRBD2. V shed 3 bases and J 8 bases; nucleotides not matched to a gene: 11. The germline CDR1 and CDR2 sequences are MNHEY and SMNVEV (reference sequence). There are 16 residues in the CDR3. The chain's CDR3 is CASSFGVAGGFGTQYF. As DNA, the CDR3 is TGTGCCAGCAGTTTCGGGGTAGCGGGGGGATTCGGTACGCAGTATTTT.

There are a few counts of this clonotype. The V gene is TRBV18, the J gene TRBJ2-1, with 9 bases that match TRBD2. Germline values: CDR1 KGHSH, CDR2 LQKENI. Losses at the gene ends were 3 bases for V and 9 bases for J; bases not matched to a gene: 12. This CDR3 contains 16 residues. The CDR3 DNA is TGTGCCAGCTCACCGGGACTAGCCACGGCGGGCGTTGAGCAGTTCTTC. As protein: CASSPGLATAGVEQFF.

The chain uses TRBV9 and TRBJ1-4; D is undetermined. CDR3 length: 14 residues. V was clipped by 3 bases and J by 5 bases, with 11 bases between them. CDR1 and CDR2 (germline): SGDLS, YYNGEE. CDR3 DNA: TGTGCCAGCAGCGCCTCCCAAATGAATGAAAAACTGTTTTTT. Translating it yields CASSASQMNEKLFF.

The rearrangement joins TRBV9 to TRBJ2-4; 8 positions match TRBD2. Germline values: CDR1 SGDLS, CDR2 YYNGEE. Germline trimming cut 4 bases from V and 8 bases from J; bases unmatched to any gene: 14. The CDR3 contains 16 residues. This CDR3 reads CASSPQGAGAADIQYF. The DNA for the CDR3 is TGTGCCAGCAGCCCCCAAGGAGCGGGGGCAGCGGACATTCAGTACTTC.